The 3 T cell receptor beta chains presented below share a single source sample, sequenced in a study of T cell responses to AZD1222 COVID-19 vaccine. TCRdb's table, derived via immunoSEQ multiplex PCR, lists solely in-frame clones and lacks some. Here the sample spans 86,000 or so clones, about nine tenths being singletons. The sequencing used peripheral blood, collected 28 days after the second AZD1222 dose. These receptors were collected from an adult who received the AZD1222 COVID-19 vaccine.

V usage is TRBV20-1 and J usage is TRBJ2-1; D perhaps matches TRBD2 (6 bases). The V gene's germline CDR1 is DFQATT and CDR2 SNEGSKA (reference sequence). This CDR3 is 14 amino acids long. The V gene lost 3 bases and the J gene lost 9 bases, with 18 bases spanning the gap. CDR3 amino acids: CSASSSARGPEQFF. The CDR3 bases are TGCAGTGCTAGTTCTAGCGCAAGGGGCCCTGAGCAGTTCTTC.

In its sample, this clone was seen once. The V call is TRBV11-2, the J call TRBJ2-2, with D maybe TRBD2 (5 bases). Deletions cut 6 bases from V and 0 bases from J, with 20 bases between. Germline values: CDR1 SGHAT, CDR2 FQNNGV. The CDR3 is 18 amino acids. The chain's CDR3 is CASRSYLGVIANTGELFF. The CDR3 region has the DNA TGTGCCAGCAGGTCATACCTCGGGGTTATCGCGAACACCGGGGAGCTGTTTTTT.

The genes are TRBV18 and TRBJ1-2, with 11 bases aligning to TRBD1. The germline V gene encodes CDR1 KGHSH and CDR2 LQKENI. The CDR3 consists of 17 residues. With V trimmed by 3 bases and J by 6 bases, 12 bases remained unmatched. The CDR3 bases are TGTGCCAGCTCACCCAACCCCGGGACAGGGGGACCCCATGGCTACACCTTC. Translation gives CASSPNPGTGGPHGYTF.